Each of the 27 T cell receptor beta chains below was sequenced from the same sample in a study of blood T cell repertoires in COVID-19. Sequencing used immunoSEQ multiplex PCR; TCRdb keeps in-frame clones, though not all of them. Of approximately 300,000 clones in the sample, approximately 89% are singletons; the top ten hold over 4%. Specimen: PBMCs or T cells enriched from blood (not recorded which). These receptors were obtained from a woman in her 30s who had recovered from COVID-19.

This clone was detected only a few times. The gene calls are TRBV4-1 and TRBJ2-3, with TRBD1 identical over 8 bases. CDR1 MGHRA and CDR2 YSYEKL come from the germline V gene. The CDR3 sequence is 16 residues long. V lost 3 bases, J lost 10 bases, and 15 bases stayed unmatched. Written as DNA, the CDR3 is TGCGCCAGCAGCCACCCAAGGGACAGGAGGTCAGTTGCGCAGTATTTT. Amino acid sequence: CASSHPRDRRSVAQYF.

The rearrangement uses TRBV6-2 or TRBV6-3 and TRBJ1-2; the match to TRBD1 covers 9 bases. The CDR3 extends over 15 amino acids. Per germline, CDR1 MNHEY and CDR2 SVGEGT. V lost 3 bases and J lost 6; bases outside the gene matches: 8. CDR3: CASSYTGQGLHGYTF. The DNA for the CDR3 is TGTGCCAGCAGTTATACGGGACAGGGATTACATGGCTACACCTTC.

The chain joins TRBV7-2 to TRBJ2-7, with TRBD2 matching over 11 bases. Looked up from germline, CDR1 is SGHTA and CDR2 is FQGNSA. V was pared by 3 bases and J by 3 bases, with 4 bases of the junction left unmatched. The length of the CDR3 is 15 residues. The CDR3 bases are TGTGCCAGCAGCTTTAGCGGGGGGGGATACTACGAGCAGTACTTC. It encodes CASSFSGGGYYEQYF.

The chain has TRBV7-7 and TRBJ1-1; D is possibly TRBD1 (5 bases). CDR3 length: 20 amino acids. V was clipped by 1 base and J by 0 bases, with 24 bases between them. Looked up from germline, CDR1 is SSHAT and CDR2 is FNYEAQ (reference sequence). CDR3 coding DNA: TGTGCCAGCAGCTTAGAGGGGCTGGGAGGACGCAGACCCGTGAACACTGAAGCTTTCTTT. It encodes CASSLEGLGGRRPVNTEAFF.

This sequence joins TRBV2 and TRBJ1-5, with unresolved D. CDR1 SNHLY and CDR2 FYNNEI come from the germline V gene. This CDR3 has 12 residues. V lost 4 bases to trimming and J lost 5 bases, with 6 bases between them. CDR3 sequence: CASSGRDQPQHF. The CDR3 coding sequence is TGTGCCAGCAGTGGAAGAGATCAGCCCCAGCATTTT.

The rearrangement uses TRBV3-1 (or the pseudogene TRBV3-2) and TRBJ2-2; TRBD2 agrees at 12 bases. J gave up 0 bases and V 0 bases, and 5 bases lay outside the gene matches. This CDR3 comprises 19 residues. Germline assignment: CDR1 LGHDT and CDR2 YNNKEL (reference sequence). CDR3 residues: CASSQDGGLAGANTGELFF. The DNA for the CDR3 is TGTGCCAGCAGCCAAGATGGGGGACTAGCGGGTGCGAACACCGGGGAGCTGTTTTTT.

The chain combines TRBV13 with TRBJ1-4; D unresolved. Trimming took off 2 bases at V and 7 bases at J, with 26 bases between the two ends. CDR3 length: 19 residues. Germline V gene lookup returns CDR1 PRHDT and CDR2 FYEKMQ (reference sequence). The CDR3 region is CASSLFSRGGGRISEKLFF. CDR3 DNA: TGTGCCAGCAGCTTATTCTCCCGGGGAGGCGGGAGAATAAGTGAAAAACTGTTTTTT.

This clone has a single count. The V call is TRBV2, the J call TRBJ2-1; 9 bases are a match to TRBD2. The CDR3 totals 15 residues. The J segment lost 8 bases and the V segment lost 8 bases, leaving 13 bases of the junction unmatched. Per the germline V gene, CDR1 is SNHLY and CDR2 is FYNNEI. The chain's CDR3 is CASEPERGVRDEQFF. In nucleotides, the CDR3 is TGTGCCAGCGAACCCGAGCGGGGGGTTCGGGATGAGCAGTTCTTC.

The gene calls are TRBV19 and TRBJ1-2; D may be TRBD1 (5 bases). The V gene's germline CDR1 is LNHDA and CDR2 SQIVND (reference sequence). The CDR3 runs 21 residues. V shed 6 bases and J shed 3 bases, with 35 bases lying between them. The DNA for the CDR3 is TGTGCCAGTAGAGGGTTAGGAACAGGTCCCCCGGACATCTCCTCGGACTATGGCTACACCTTC. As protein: CASRGLGTGPPDISSDYGYTF.

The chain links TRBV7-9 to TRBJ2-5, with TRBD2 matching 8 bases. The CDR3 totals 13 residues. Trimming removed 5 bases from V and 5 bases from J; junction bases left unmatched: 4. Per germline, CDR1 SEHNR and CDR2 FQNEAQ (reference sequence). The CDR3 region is CASSGTRLETQYF. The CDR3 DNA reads TGTGCCAGCAGCGGGACTAGATTGGAGACCCAGTACTTC.

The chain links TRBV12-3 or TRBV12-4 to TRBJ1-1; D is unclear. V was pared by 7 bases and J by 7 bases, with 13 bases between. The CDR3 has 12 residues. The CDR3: CASTPLASEAFF. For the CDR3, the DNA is TGTGCCAGCACCCCCCTCGCGAGTGAAGCTTTCTTT.

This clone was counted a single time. CDR3 nucleotide sequence: TGTGCCAGCAGCCCCAACTGGGCGAGAGAGACCCAGTACTTC. The encoded protein is CASSPNWARETQYF. The chain combines TRBV7-2 with TRBJ2-5, with no clear D. The V and J ends lost 5 bases and 4 bases respectively, with 14 bases between them. Per the germline V gene, CDR1 is SGHTA and CDR2 is FQGNSA. The CDR3 has 14 residues.

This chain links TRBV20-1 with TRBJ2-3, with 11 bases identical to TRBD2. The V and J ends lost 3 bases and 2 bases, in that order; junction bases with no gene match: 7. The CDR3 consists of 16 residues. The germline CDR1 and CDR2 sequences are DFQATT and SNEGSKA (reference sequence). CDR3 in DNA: TGCAGTGCTAGTTGGCTAGCGGGGGGAAACACAGATACGCAGTATTTT. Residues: CSASWLAGGNTDTQYF.

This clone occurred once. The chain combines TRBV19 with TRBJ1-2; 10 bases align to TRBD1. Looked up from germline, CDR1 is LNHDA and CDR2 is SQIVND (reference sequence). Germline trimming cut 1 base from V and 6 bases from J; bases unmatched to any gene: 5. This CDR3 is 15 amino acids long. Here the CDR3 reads CASSIVTGTGDGYTF. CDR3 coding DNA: TGTGCCAGTAGTATAGTCACCGGGACAGGGGATGGCTACACCTTC.

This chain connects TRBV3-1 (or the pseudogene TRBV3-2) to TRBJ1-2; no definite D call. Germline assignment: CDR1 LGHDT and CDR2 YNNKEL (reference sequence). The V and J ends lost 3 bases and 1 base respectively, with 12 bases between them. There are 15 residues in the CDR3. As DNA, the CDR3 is TGTGCCAGCAGCCATGGCTCCCCCGTTAACTATGGCTACACCTTC. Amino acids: CASSHGSPVNYGYTF.

The CDR3 protein is CASSDQDRPLRNSPLHF. CDR3 coding DNA: TGCGCCAGCAGTGACCAGGACAGGCCGTTAAGGAATTCACCCCTCCACTTT. The chain joins TRBV10-2 to TRBJ1-6; TRBD1 agrees at 7 bases. The CDR3 contains 17 residues. Trimming cost V 3 bases and J 7 bases; bases outside gene matches: 12. CDR1 and CDR2 (germline): WSHSY, SAAADI.

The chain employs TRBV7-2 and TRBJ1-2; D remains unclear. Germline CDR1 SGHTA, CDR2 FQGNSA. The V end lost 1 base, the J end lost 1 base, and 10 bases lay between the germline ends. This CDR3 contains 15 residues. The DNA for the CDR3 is TGTGCCAGCAGCTTAGTTGGGAGTTTTAACTATGGCTACACCTTC. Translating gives CASSLVGSFNYGYTF.

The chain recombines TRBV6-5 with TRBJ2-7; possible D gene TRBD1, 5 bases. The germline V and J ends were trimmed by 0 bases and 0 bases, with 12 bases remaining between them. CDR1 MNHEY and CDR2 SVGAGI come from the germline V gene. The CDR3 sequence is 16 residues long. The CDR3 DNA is TGTGCCAGCAGTTACTCATATGGTGACAGCTCCTACGAGCAGTACTTC. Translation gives CASSYSYGDSSYEQYF.

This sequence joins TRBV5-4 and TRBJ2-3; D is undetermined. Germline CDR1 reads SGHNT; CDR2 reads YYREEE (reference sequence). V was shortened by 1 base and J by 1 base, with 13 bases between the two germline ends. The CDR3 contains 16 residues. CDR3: CASSLYGWPGTDTQYF. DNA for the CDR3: TGTGCCAGCAGCTTGTACGGGTGGCCGGGCACAGATACGCAGTATTTT.

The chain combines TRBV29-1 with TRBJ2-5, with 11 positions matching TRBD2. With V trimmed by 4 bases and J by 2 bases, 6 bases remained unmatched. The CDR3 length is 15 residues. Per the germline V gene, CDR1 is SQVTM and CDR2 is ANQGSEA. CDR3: CSVADSGGEQETQYF. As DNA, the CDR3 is TGCAGCGTTGCAGATAGCGGGGGGGAACAAGAGACCCAGTACTTC.

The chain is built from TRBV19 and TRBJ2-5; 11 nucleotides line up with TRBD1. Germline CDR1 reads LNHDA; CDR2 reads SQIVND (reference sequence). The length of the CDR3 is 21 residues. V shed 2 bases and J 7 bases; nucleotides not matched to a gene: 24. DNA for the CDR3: TGTGCCAGTAGTATAAAAGTCCCCCCTTCGGGAGCAGGGGACAGGGGGGCGACCCAGTACTTC. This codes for CASSIKVPPSGAGDRGATQYF.

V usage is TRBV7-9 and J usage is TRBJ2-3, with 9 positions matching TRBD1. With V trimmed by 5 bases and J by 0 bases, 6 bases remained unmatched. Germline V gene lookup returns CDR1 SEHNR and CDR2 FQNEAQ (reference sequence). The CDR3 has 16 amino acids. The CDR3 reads CASSLGTGTSTDTQYF. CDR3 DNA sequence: TGTGCCAGCAGCCTGGGGACAGGGACAAGCACAGATACGCAGTATTTT.

The CDR3 nucleotides are TGTGCCAGCAGTTCGGGACATCTTAACTATGGCTACACCTTC. Its translation is CASSSGHLNYGYTF. The V and J genes are TRBV27 and TRBJ1-2; tentative D call: TRBD1 (6 bases). Trimming removed 4 bases at V and 1 base at J, with 10 bases between. Per germline, CDR1 MNHEY and CDR2 SMNVEV (reference sequence). The CDR3 is made up of 14 amino acids.

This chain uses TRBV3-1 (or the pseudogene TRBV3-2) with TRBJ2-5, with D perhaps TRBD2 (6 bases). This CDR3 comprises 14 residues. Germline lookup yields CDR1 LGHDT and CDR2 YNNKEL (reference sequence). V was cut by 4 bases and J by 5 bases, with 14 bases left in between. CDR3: CASSPNTRGETQYF. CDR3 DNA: TGTGCCAGCAGCCCGAATACCCGGGGGGAGACCCAGTACTTC.

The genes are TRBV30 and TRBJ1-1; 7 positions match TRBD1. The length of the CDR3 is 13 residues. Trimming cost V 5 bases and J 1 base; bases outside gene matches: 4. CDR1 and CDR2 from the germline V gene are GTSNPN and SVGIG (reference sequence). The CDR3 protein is CAWSGQANTEAFF. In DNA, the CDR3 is TGTGCCTGGTCCGGACAGGCGAACACTGAAGCTTTCTTT.

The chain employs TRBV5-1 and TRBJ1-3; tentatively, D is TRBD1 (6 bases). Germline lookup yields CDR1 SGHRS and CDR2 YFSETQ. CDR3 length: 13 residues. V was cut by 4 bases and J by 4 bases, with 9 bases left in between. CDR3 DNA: TGCGCCAGCAGCAAAGACAGGGGAAACACCATATATTTT. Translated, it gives CASSKDRGNTIYF.

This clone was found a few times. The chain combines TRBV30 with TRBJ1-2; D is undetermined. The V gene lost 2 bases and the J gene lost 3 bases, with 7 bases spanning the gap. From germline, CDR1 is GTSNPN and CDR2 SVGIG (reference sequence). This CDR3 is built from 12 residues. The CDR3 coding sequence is TGTGCCTGGAGTCTAGGATACTATGGCTACACCTTC. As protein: CAWSLGYYGYTF.